In its sample, the clone carrying this T cell receptor (beta chain) was seen many times. The target antigen is unknown. The TCR library protocol was used to attach unique molecular identifiers. These identifiers were attached to individual cDNA molecules. TCRdb passed the 5' RACE reads through MiXCR, listing each CDR3 protein once. The data contain some 32,000 distinct CDR3 sequences, roughly 3.9% of them singletons. This record comes from a study of early T cells in non-severe SARS-CoV-2 infection. Study at large: Sequenced material consisted of bulk RNA (from unsorted whole blood), and chains were unpaired. Whole-study results and caveats: There was a bias toward anti-spike CD8 responses in VDJdb matching, which missed private and CD4 specificities.

J lost 3 bases, V lost 1 base, and 9 bases had no gene match. The CDR3 runs 15 residues. Looked up from germline, CDR1 is DFQATT and CDR2 is SNEGSKA (reference sequence). This TCR derives from an adult who was a healthcare worker with PCR-confirmed SARS-CoV-2 infection or an uninfected control (not recorded which). The J gene is TRBJ2-7, the V gene TRBV20-1; 7 nucleotides match TRBD2. Sequencing was done on a sample of whole blood. CDR3 DNA: TGCAGTGCTAGAGCTCCTAAGCGGGACCTCTACGAGCAGTACTTC. It encodes CSARAPKRDLYEQYF.